Presented here are 30 T cell receptor beta chains from one specimen sequenced in a study of blood T cell repertoires in COVID-19 (TCRdb year 2020). The library came from the immunoSEQ multiplex PCR assay. Not all clones reach the TCRdb copy of this immuneACCESS table, which keeps in-frame sequences only. Checked studies attribute under half of the gap to unresolved V genes and leave the rest unexplained. This sample gives about 36,000 clones in total; roughly 80% of them show up just once. The top ten clones comprise 1.5% to 2% of the sample. The source material was peripheral blood. The receptors were gathered from a man aged 55 to 69 with active COVID-19.

A single count supports this clone. V usage is TRBV30 and J usage is TRBJ2-5; D not resolved. Germline values: CDR1 GTSNPN, CDR2 SVGIG (reference sequence). This CDR3 is built from 12 residues. Deletions cut 4 bases from V and 5 bases from J, with 11 bases between. The CDR3 protein is CAWKPGGETQYF. The CDR3 DNA follows: TGTGCCTGGAAGCCAGGTGGGGAGACCCAGTACTTC.

The chain combines TRBV18 with TRBJ1-1; 7 bases line up with TRBD1. The CDR3 runs 13 residues. Germline assignment: CDR1 KGHSH and CDR2 LQKENI. The trim removed 5 bases at V and 1 base at J, leaving 1 base unmatched. CDR3 protein: CASSRDRNTEAFF. The CDR3 nucleotides read TGTGCCAGCTCAAGGGACAGGAACACTGAAGCTTTCTTT.

This chain links TRBV7-2 with TRBJ2-6; D perhaps matches TRBD1 (7 bases). Trimming took off 8 bases at V and 0 bases at J, with 14 bases between the two ends. This CDR3 spans 16 amino acids. Germline V CDR1 and CDR2: SGHTA, FQGNSA. As DNA, the CDR3 is TGTGCCAGCTCCCGACAGGGACTCTCTGGGGCCAACGTCCTGACTTTC. Protein sequence: CASSRQGLSGANVLTF.

This sequence joins TRBV11-2 and TRBJ2-1, with TRBD2 matching 8 bases. The CDR3 covers 16 residues. The germline V gene encodes CDR1 SGHAT and CDR2 FQNNGV. Trimming removed 5 bases from V and 0 bases from J; junction bases left unmatched: 6. CDR3 sequence: CASSVLGTSSYNEQFF. CDR3 DNA sequence: TGTGCCAGCAGCGTCCTGGGGACTAGCTCCTACAATGAGCAGTTCTTC.

The chain links TRBV4-2 to TRBJ2-3; a possible D gene is TRBD2 (5 bases). Trimming pared 3 bases from V and 3 bases from J, leaving 13 bases between. Germline V gene lookup returns CDR1 LGHNA and CDR2 YNFKEQ. The CDR3 sequence is 15 residues long. The CDR3 is CASSQRITGTDTQYF. The CDR3 DNA reads as TGTGCCAGCAGCCAGAGAATTACGGGGACAGATACGCAGTATTTT.

The rearrangement joins TRBV28 to TRBJ2-1; 9 bases match TRBD2. The CDR3 loop spans 16 amino acids. V trimming: 5 bases; J trimming: 6 bases; junction bases outside the gene matches: 11. Germline V lookup: CDR1 MDHEN, CDR2 SYDVKM. The CDR3 is CASSVPSGTLRNEQFF. CDR3 coding DNA: TGTGCCAGCAGTGTACCTAGCGGGACTCTTCGCAATGAGCAGTTCTTC.

The chain employs TRBV28 and TRBJ1-2; 8 bases match TRBD1. V was pared by 1 base and J by 8 bases, with 9 bases of the junction left unmatched. CDR1 is MDHEN, CDR2 SYDVKM, per germline. The CDR3 is made up of 15 amino acids. DNA for the CDR3: TGTGCCAGCAGTTTATATCGGGACAGGCCTGCAGGCTACACCTTC. Translated: CASSLYRDRPAGYTF.

There are a few counts of this clone. The CDR3 DNA reads TGTGCCAGCAGCTCAGGGACAGGGCCTAGCACAGATACGCAGTATTTT. This codes for CASSSGTGPSTDTQYF. The genes are TRBV21-1 and TRBJ2-3; TRBD1, the table's D call, was not compared with the DNA. TRBV21-1 represents a pseudogene. The CDR3 contains 16 residues.

The rearrangement uses TRBV7-3 and TRBJ2-5; D possibly corresponds to TRBD2 (6 bases). Germline V lookup: CDR1 SGHTA, CDR2 FQGTGA. The length of the CDR3 is 15 residues. V was pared by 1 base and J by 3 bases, with 12 bases between. This CDR3 is CASSLKAGSEETQYF. CDR3 nucleotides: TGTGCCAGCAGCTTAAAGGCGGGAAGCGAAGAGACCCAGTACTTC.

This clone turned up a few times. The rearrangement uses TRBV18 and TRBJ2-7, with 12 positions matching TRBD1. The CDR3 covers 16 residues. The junction had 6 bases not matched to a gene; V was cut back by 3 bases and J by 3 bases. Germline V gene sequence: CDR1 KGHSH, CDR2 LQKENI. This CDR3 reads CASSPSGQGALYEQYF. The CDR3 DNA follows: TGTGCCAGCTCACCGTCGGGACAGGGGGCTCTCTACGAGCAGTACTTC.

This chain joins TRBV7-9 and TRBJ1-1, with TRBD1 as a possible D gene (6 bases). The CDR3 is 16 residues long. V was trimmed by 4 bases and J by 2 bases, leaving 17 bases between them. Germline assignment: CDR1 SEHNR and CDR2 FQNEAQ (reference sequence). CDR3 coding DNA: TGTGCCAGCAGCTCCTTGGCGGGGGCCGGTAACACTGAAGCTTTCTTT. Its protein is CASSSLAGAGNTEAFF.

The chain employs TRBV18 and TRBJ2-5; 14 nucleotides line up with TRBD2. Germline trimming cut 6 bases from V and 5 bases from J; bases unmatched to any gene: 8. The CDR3 covers 16 residues. The germline V gene encodes CDR1 KGHSH and CDR2 LQKENI. The CDR3 region is CASSLGTSGGMETQYF. CDR3 DNA: TGTGCCAGCTCCCTAGGGACTAGCGGGGGCATGGAGACCCAGTACTTC. Drawing the rest from reference TRBV18 and TRBJ2-5, the complete variable domain is NAGVMQNPRHLVRRRGQEARLRCSPMKGHSHVYWYRQLPEEGLKFMVYLQKENIIDESGMPKERFSAEFPKEGPSILRIQQVVRGDSAAYFCASSLGTSGGMETQYFGPGTRLLVL.

This chain joins TRBV4-2 and TRBJ2-3; D may be TRBD2 (6 bases). Germline V lookup: CDR1 LGHNA, CDR2 YNFKEQ. This CDR3 has 18 amino acids. V shed 3 bases and J shed 4 bases, with 23 bases lying between them. The CDR3: CASSQGSFSGREADTQYF. The CDR3 nucleotides read TGTGCCAGCAGCCAGGGCTCCTTTAGCGGAAGGGAGGCAGATACGCAGTATTTT.

V usage is TRBV30 and J usage is TRBJ1-2; D unresolved. V was shortened by 5 bases and J by 7 bases, with 11 bases between the two germline ends. This CDR3 region has 11 residues. Germline CDR1 is GTSNPN and CDR2 is SVGIG (reference sequence). In DNA, the CDR3 is TGTGCCTGGCCACGGTTGTCTGGCTACACCTTC. Protein product: CAWPRLSGYTF.

The CDR3 loop is CASSRQGKETQYF. DNA of the CDR3: TGCGCCAGCTCCAGACAGGGTAAAGAGACCCAGTACTTC. The chain is built from TRBV10-1 and TRBJ2-5, with 7 bases matching TRBD1. With V trimmed by 8 bases and J by 3 bases, 6 bases remained unmatched. CDR3 size: 13 residues. Per germline, CDR1 WNHNN and CDR2 SYGVQD (reference sequence).

This chain uses TRBV15 with TRBJ1-2, with D tentatively TRBD1 (6 bases). The ends were cut back, 1 base at V and 4 bases at J, with 10 bases in the middle. CDR3 length: 14 amino acids. Germline V gene data show CDR1 as LNHNV and CDR2 as YYDKDF (reference sequence). As DNA, the CDR3 is TGTGCCACCAGCAGAGGGACAGTCGGCTATGGCTACACCTTC. It yields the protein CATSRGTVGYGYTF.

This clone was seen only once. CDR3 residues: CASSLLQISNYGYTF. CDR3 nucleotide sequence: TGTGCCAGCAGCTTGCTACAGATTTCAAACTATGGCTACACCTTC. This rearrangement joins TRBV5-8 to TRBJ1-2; no clear D gene. CDR3 length equals 15 residues. Trimming took 1 base from V and 2 from J, leaving 12 bases between them. Germline V CDR1 and CDR2: SGHTS, YDEGEE.

V and J are TRBV11-2 and TRBJ2-1; weak D call: TRBD1 (6 bases). The CDR3 has 14 residues. Germline loops: CDR1 SGHAT, CDR2 FQNNGV. Trimming took 1 base from V and 9 from J, leaving 13 bases between them. CDR3 region: CASSLGQVKVEQFF. The CDR3 bases are TGTGCCAGCAGCTTAGGACAGGTGAAAGTTGAGCAGTTCTTC.

The chain links TRBV11-2 to TRBJ2-3, with D maybe TRBD1 (6 bases). This CDR3 spans 14 amino acids. Per germline, CDR1 SGHAT and CDR2 FQNNGV. V shed 4 bases and J shed 1 base, with 9 bases lying between them. Written as DNA, the CDR3 is TGTGCCAGCAGCTCCACAGGGCGCACAGATACGCAGTATTTT. It yields the protein CASSSTGRTDTQYF.

This clone has only one observation. V is TRBV6-2 or TRBV6-3 and J is TRBJ1-1, with D hard to call. Looked up from germline, CDR1 is MNHEY and CDR2 is SVGEGT. The V gene lost 6 bases and the J gene lost 12 bases, with 17 bases spanning the gap. This CDR3 has 12 amino acids. This CDR3 reads CASSDVVLVPFF. The CDR3 DNA reads TGTGCCAGCAGCGACGTGGTCCTAGTCCCTTTCTTT.

The genes are TRBV7-2 and TRBJ2-7; 8 bases match TRBD1. J was trimmed by 5 bases and V by 2 bases; bases with no gene match: 8. This CDR3 comprises 15 residues. Germline V gene data show CDR1 as SGHTA and CDR2 as FQGNSA. For the CDR3, the DNA is TGTGCCAGCAGCTTAAGCGGACAGGGTAACAACGAGCAGTACTTC. Translated, it gives CASSLSGQGNNEQYF. The whole variable domain, remainder taken from reference TRBV7-2 and TRBJ2-7, is GAGVSQSPSNKVTEKGKDVELRCDPISGHTALYWYRQSLGQGLEFLIYFQGNSAPDKSGLPSDRFSAERTGGSVSTLTIQRTQQEDSAVYLCASSLSGQGNNEQYFGPGTRLTVT.

The J gene is TRBJ1-2, the V gene TRBV5-6, with TRBD1 identical over 8 bases. CDR1 is SGHDT, CDR2 YYEEEE, per germline. The CDR3 totals 14 residues. With 4 bases clipped from V and 5 bases from J, the junction kept 7 bases outside the gene matches. CDR3 DNA sequence: TGTGCCAGCAGCCTCGGGACAGGCCCATATGGCTACACCTTC. Protein: CASSLGTGPYGYTF.

The V and J genes are TRBV10-1 and TRBJ2-7, with 8 bases aligning to TRBD2. With 2 bases clipped from V and 2 bases from J, the junction kept 14 bases outside the gene matches. Germline CDR1 and CDR2: WNHNN and SYGVQD (reference sequence). The CDR3 contains 18 residues. The CDR3 DNA reads TGCGCCAGCAGTGAGAGTGGGCGAAGAAGCGGGAGACCCTACGAGCAGTACTTC. This codes for CASSESGRRSGRPYEQYF.

This chain joins TRBV19 and TRBJ1-1, with D possibly matching TRBD1 (6 bases). The V end was cut by 2 bases, the J end by 0 bases, with 13 bases between. The V gene's germline CDR1 is LNHDA and CDR2 SQIVND (reference sequence). The CDR3 length is 16 residues. The CDR3 here is CASSITLQGVNTEAFF. The CDR3 nucleotides are TGTGCCAGTAGTATAACCCTACAGGGAGTGAACACTGAAGCTTTCTTT.

The chain employs TRBV28 and TRBJ1-5; D is unclear. Germline V gene lookup returns CDR1 MDHEN and CDR2 SYDVKM. Trimming removed 7 bases at V and 0 bases at J, with 10 bases between. The CDR3 extends over 14 amino acids. As DNA, the CDR3 is TGTGCCAGCACTACCTTAAATAGCAATCAGCCCCAGCATTTT. It specifies CASTTLNSNQPQHF.

The rearrangement links TRBV28 to TRBJ2-7; possible D gene TRBD2, 5 bases. The germline CDR1 and CDR2 sequences are MDHEN and SYDVKM. The CDR3 sequence is 15 residues long. Trimming left V 6 bases short and J 5 bases short, with 20 bases between. The CDR3 sequence: CASSRLGLVGDEQYF. The CDR3 nucleotides read TGTGCCAGCAGCCGTCTCGGACTGGTCGGGGACGAGCAGTACTTC.

The chain joins TRBV6-2 or TRBV6-3 to TRBJ2-7; maybe TRBD1 (6 bases). The germline V gene encodes CDR1 MNHEY and CDR2 SVGEGT. The CDR3 length is 12 residues. V was shortened by 6 bases and J by 3 bases, with 9 bases between the two germline ends. The CDR3 loop reads CASSDRIYEQYF. The CDR3 region has the DNA TGTGCCAGCAGCGACAGGATCTACGAGCAGTACTTC.

This chain links TRBV29-1 with TRBJ1-2; D is perhaps TRBD1 (5 bases). Germline V lookup: CDR1 SQVTM, CDR2 ANQGSEA. The length of the CDR3 is 16 residues. Trimming took 1 base from V and 5 from J, leaving 20 bases between them. The CDR3 here is CSVEGRAGTEEYGYTF. In DNA form, the CDR3 reads TGCAGCGTTGAAGGTAGAGCGGGGACGGAAGAATATGGCTACACCTTC. Supplemented by reference TRBV29-1 and TRBJ1-2, the full variable domain reads SAVISQKPSRDICQRGTSLTIQCQVDSQVTMMFWYRQQPGQSLTLIATANQGSEATYESGFVIDKFPISRPNLTFSTLTVSNMSPEDSSIYLCSVEGRAGTEEYGYTFGSGTRLTVV.

The rearrangement links TRBV12-3 or TRBV12-4 to TRBJ1-1, with D unresolved. The length of the CDR3 is 13 residues. V was pared by 6 bases and J by 0 bases, with 8 bases between. CDR3 sequence (DNA): TGTGCCAGCAGGGGCACATTGAACACTGAAGCTTTCTTT. Translation gives CASRGTLNTEAFF.

This clone was detected only a few times. The rearrangement links TRBV9 to TRBJ2-1; 10 bases match TRBD2. Trimming at V came to 0 bases and at J to 4 bases, leaving 7 bases not matched to a gene. Germline-derived CDR1 and CDR2 are SGDLS and YYNGEE. The CDR3 length is 17 residues. As DNA, the CDR3 is TGTGCCAGCAGCGTAGCCCTAGCGGGAGTTAGTTACAATGAGCAGTTCTTC. This translates into CASSVALAGVSYNEQFF.